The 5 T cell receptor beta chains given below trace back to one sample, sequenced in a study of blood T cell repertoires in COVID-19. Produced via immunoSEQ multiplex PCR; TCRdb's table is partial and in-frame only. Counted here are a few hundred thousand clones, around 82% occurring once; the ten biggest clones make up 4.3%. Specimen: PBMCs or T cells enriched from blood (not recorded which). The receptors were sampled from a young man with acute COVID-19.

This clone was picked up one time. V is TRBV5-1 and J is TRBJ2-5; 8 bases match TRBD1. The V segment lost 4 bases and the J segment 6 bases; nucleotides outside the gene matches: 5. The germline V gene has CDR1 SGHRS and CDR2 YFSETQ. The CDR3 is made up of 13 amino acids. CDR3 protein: CASSPRTGQTQYF. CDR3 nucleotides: TGCGCCAGCAGCCCACGGACAGGGCAGACCCAGTACTTC.

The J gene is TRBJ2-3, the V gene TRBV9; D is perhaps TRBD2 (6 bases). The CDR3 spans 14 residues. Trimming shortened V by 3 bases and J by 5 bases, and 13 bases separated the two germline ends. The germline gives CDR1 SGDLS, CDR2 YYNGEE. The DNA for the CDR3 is TGTGCCAGCAGCGGGCGACTAGTACTAGATACGCAGTATTTT. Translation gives CASSGRLVLDTQYF.

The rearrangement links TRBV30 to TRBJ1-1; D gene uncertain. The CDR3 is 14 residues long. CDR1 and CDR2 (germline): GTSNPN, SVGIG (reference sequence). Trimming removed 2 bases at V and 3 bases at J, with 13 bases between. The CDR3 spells CAWSREWRDTEAFF. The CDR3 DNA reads TGTGCCTGGAGTCGCGAGTGGCGGGACACTGAAGCTTTCTTT.

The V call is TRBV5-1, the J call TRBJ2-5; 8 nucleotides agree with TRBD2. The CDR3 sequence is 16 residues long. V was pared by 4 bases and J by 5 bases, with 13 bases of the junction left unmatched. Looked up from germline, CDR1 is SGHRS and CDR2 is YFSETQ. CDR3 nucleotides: TGCGCCAGCAGCCCCGCCGGCGGGGGGATTTCGGAGACCCAGTACTTC. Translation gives CASSPAGGGISETQYF.

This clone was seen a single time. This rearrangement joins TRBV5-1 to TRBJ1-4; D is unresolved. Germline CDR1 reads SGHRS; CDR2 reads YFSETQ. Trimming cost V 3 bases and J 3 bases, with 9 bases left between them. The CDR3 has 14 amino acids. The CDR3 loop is CASSSGGSNEKLFF. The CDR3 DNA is TGCGCCAGCAGCTCCGGCGGATCTAATGAAAAACTGTTTTTT.